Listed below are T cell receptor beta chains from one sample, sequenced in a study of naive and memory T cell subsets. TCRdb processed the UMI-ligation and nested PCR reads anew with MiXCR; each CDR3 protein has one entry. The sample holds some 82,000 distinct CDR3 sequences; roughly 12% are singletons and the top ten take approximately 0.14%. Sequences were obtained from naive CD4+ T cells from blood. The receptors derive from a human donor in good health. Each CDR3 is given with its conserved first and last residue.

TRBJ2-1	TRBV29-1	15	CSVLALAGMYNEQFF
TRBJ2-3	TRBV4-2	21	CASSQKEGPEWASGDTDTQYF
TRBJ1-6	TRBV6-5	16	CASSSTGRGMNSPLHF
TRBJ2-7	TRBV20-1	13	CSARGGVSYEQYF
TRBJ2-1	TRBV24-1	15	CATRGTGTGYNEQFF
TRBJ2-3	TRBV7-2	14	CASSSSTIMDTQYF
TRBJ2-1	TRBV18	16	CASSPSPGGSYNEQFF
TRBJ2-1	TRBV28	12	CASRFTRAEQFF
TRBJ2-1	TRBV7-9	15	CASSFRLVSYNEQFF
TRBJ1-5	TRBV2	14	CASSGQLSNQPQHF
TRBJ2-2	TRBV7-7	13	CASRTDHAGELFF
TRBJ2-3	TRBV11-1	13	CASSLDSTDTQYF
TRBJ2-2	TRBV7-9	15	CASSLVTGSPGELFF
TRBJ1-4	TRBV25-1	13	CASIGTNNEKLFF
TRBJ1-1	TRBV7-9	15	CASSAALTGSPRAFF
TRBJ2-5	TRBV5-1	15	CASRLGQGVEETQYF
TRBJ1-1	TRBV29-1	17	CSVEGINHRRANTEAFF
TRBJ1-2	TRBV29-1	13	CSVAPKLTYGYTF
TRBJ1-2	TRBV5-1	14	CASSEGQGIYGYTF
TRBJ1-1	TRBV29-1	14	CSVGQGEAGTEAFF